This is a list of T cell receptor beta chains from one sample in a study of cytomegalovirus exposure and HLA in healthy donors. TCRdb keeps only in-frame clones here, not all; method: immunoSEQ multiplex PCR. Of 200,000 to 250,000 clones listed, roughly 84% are singletons. Sequenced material: PBMCs. All receptors come from a human donor in good health. The CDR3 runs from the conserved cysteine through the conserved F or W. A D gene is named only where the DNA matches it firmly. Size is stated for part of the rows, as once, few or many counts, or as a class when the clone is expanded.

DNA: TGTGCCAGCAGTGACGCTCAACAGGGGTGGAACACTGAAGCTTTCTTT; CDR3: CASSDAQQGWNTEAFF; D: TRBD1; size: .; V: TRBV6-4; J: TRBJ1-1
DNA: TGCGCCAGCAGTGAGTCGGGCCCGGGACAAGACTACGAGCAGTACTTC; CDR3: CASSESGPGQDYEQYF; D: .; size: .; V: TRBV10-1; J: TRBJ2-7
DNA: TGTGCCAGCTGGGGGGGCAGGGCAGTGTCCTACGAGCAGTACTTC; CDR3: CASWGGRAVSYEQYF; D: .; size: few; V: TRBV6-1; J: TRBJ2-7
DNA: TGTGCCAGCAGCTTGCAGGCCCTGCCATACAATGAGCAGTTCTTC; CDR3: CASSLQALPYNEQFF; D: .; size: .; V: TRBV5-5; J: TRBJ2-1
DNA: TGTGCCAGCAGCCCGACTAGCGGGAGGGCGCATGAGCAGTTCTTC; CDR3: CASSPTSGRAHEQFF; D: TRBD2; size: .; V: TRBV7-3; J: TRBJ2-1
DNA: TGTGCCAGCAGCGCACGTAGTGGTCGGACAGGGGATGGCTACACCTTC; CDR3: CASSARSGRTGDGYTF; D: TRBD1; size: .; V: TRBV9; J: TRBJ1-2
DNA: TGTGCCAGCACCCACAGGATACTAGCCAAAAACATTCAGTACTTC; CDR3: CASTHRILAKNIQYF; D: .; size: .; V: TRBV6-4; J: TRBJ2-4
DNA: TGTGCCAGCAGCCCCGGCGGGCGACAGGCGGTCGATGAGCAGTTCTTC; CDR3: CASSPGGRQAVDEQFF; D: .; size: .; V: TRBV28; J: TRBJ2-1
DNA: TGCGCCAGCAGCCAACCCGGGACAGTACCAAATGAAAAACTGTTTTTT; CDR3: CASSQPGTVPNEKLFF; D: TRBD1; size: few; V: TRBV4-1; J: TRBJ1-4
DNA: TGTGCCAGCAGTTTACGGAGGGAGGGCCCAGCCGATACGCAGTATTTT; CDR3: CASSLRREGPADTQYF; D: TRBD2; size: .; V: TRBV27; J: TRBJ2-3
DNA: TGCGCCAGCAGCTTCGACAGGGGGCGGGAGACCCAGTACTTC; CDR3: CASSFDRGRETQYF; D: TRBD1; size: .; V: TRBV4-1; J: TRBJ2-5
DNA: TGTGCCAGCAGCTTCATGACAGGAGAAGCATATGGCTACACCTTC; CDR3: CASSFMTGEAYGYTF; D: .; size: .; V: TRBV7-9; J: TRBJ1-2
DNA: TGTGCCAGCAGCGATAACCGGAGGGCCTATAACGGGGAGCTGTTTTTT; CDR3: CASSDNRRAYNGELFF; D: .; size: .; V: TRBV7-8; J: TRBJ2-2
DNA: TGTGCCAGCAGCCGGGCGGCTAGCGGGACTCGGGAGACCCAGTACTTC; CDR3: CASSRAASGTRETQYF; D: TRBD2; size: few; V: TRBV7-6; J: TRBJ2-5
DNA: TGTGCCACCAGCAGAGATTATGGGGCTAGCGGGAGGGGCGAGCAGTACTTC; CDR3: CATSRDYGASGRGEQYF; D: TRBD2; size: .; V: TRBV15; J: TRBJ2-7
DNA: TGCGCCAGCAGTGATCGGGGTAGACACACCATATATTTT; CDR3: CASSDRGRHTIYF; D: .; size: .; V: TRBV10-2; J: TRBJ1-3
DNA: TGTGCCTGGGAGCGGGCCACCCCCTACAATGAGCAGTTCTTC; CDR3: CAWERATPYNEQFF; D: .; size: few; V: TRBV30; J: TRBJ2-1
DNA: TGTGCCAGCAGCGTCGGATCGGGGGACGACTACGAGCAGTACTTC; CDR3: CASSVGSGDDYEQYF; D: .; size: .; V: TRBV9; J: TRBJ2-7
DNA: TGTGCCACCAGCAGAGATAATATTTTAGGGGTCGATGGGGACATTCAGTACTTC; CDR3: CATSRDNILGVDGDIQYF; D: .; size: few; V: TRBV15; J: TRBJ2-4
DNA: TGTGCCAGCAGCTTAGGGACAGGGAGTATCGTAGAGACCCAGTACTTC; CDR3: CASSLGTGSIVETQYF; D: TRBD1; size: .; V: TRBV7-9; J: TRBJ2-5